Below, 12 T cell receptor beta chains from the same sample are listed, as sequenced in a study of T-cell memory formation after mild COVID-19. MiXCR, run by TCRdb on the 5' RACE reads, gives a single entry per CDR3 protein. The profile shows about 350,000 distinct CDR3 sequences, around 28% of them singletons. The sequenced material came from PBMCs or a T cell subset sorted from them (not recorded which). Receptors originate from an adult woman who had mild COVID-19 (a few samples of this study predate the infection). Cell type and time point are not known.

This clonotype has only a few counts. The chain has TRBV20-1 and TRBJ1-2; D gene unclear. Trimming cost V 4 bases and J 4 bases, with 10 bases left between them. Germline assignment: CDR1 DFQATT and CDR2 SNEGSKA (reference sequence). The CDR3 loop spans 12 amino acids. The CDR3: CSAIREGYGYTF. Here the CDR3 DNA reads TGCAGTGCTATCCGGGAGGGCTATGGCTACACCTTC.

The rearrangement uses TRBV2 and TRBJ2-7; TRBD1 matches 7 bases. The CDR3 consists of 15 residues. The V gene end was trimmed by 6 bases and the J gene end by 0 bases; junction bases not matched to a gene: 8. Germline CDR1 is SNHLY and CDR2 is FYNNEI. CDR3 nucleotide sequence: TGTGCCAGCAGGACCGGGACAGAGTACTCCTACGAGCAGTACTTC. It translates to CASRTGTEYSYEQYF.

J is TRBJ2-7 and V is TRBV27; D perhaps matches TRBD2 (6 bases). This CDR3 spans 17 amino acids. V was shortened by 5 bases and J by 5 bases, with 25 bases between the two germline ends. Germline CDR1 MNHEY, CDR2 SMNVEV (reference sequence). CDR3 amino acids: CASSPTTPPTRADEQYF. In DNA form, the CDR3 reads TGTGCCAGCAGTCCCACAACCCCTCCGACTAGGGCGGACGAGCAGTACTTC.

The genes are TRBV2 and TRBJ1-2; D unresolved. In germline, CDR1 is SNHLY, CDR2 FYNNEI. The V end lost 1 base, the J end lost 4 bases, and 13 bases lay between the germline ends. The CDR3 is 15 amino acids. CDR3: CASSEGVGQSYGYTF. CDR3 nucleotides: TGTGCCAGCAGTGAAGGGGTAGGCCAGTCCTATGGCTACACCTTC.

This chain links TRBV10-3 with TRBJ1-2; a possible D gene is TRBD1 (5 bases). V shed 10 bases and J shed 8 bases, with 17 bases lying between them. The germline V gene encodes CDR1 ENHRY and CDR2 SYGVKD. This CDR3 region has 12 residues. For the CDR3, the DNA is TGTGCCACCAAGGGGCAGCGGGAGGGCTACACCTTC. It is translated as CATKGQREGYTF.

This clonotype was detected only a few times. The chain carries TRBV5-1 and TRBJ2-3; D unclear. The V end was cut by 5 bases, the J end by 6 bases, with 16 bases between. The CDR3 sequence is 14 residues long. Germline V gives CDR1 SGHRS, CDR2 YFSETQ. The CDR3 spells CASSPGPYVDTQYF. The DNA of the CDR3 is TGCGCCAGCAGTCCCGGGCCTTACGTTGATACGCAGTATTTT.

The V call is TRBV2, the J call TRBJ1-5; D ambiguous. CDR1 and CDR2 from the germline V gene are SNHLY and FYNNEI. This CDR3 contains 15 residues. V was cut by 6 bases and J by 3 bases, with 15 bases left in between. The CDR3 loop is CASSPNYSFNQPQHF. The DNA for the CDR3 is TGTGCCAGCAGCCCAAATTACAGCTTCAATCAGCCCCAGCATTTT.

This clonotype was detected a few times. This sequence joins TRBV7-8 and TRBJ2-1; D possibly matches TRBD1 or TRBD2 (5 bases each). The V gene lost 5 bases and the J gene lost 8 bases, with 19 bases spanning the gap. This CDR3 is built from 15 residues. The germline V gene encodes CDR1 SGHVS and CDR2 FQNEAQ. The CDR3 coding sequence is TGTGCCAGCAGCCCACAACCTACGAGGGGCTATGAGCAGTTCTTC. Amino acid sequence: CASSPQPTRGYEQFF.

The chain couples TRBV2 to TRBJ2-7, with 11 bases matching TRBD2. Germline assignment: CDR1 SNHLY and CDR2 FYNNEI. The J segment lost 0 bases and the V segment lost 5 bases, leaving 12 bases of the junction unmatched. The CDR3 loop spans 18 amino acids. The CDR3 DNA reads as TGTGCCAGCAGTCTTAATAAGAGACTAGCGGGGCTCTCCTACGAGCAGTACTTC. Its translation: CASSLNKRLAGLSYEQYF.

This clonotype was observed a handful of times. The chain links TRBV2 to TRBJ2-3; D call uncertain. The V and J ends lost 4 bases and 2 bases respectively, with 10 bases between them. Germline V gives CDR1 SNHLY, CDR2 FYNNEI. CDR3 length equals 14 residues. CDR3 sequence (DNA): TGTGCCAGCAGTGGGAGCCCGTCCACAGATACGCAGTATTTT. Translated, it gives CASSGSPSTDTQYF.

This clonotype was counted between two and nine times. The chain uses TRBV1 and TRBJ2-5; TRBD2 is the table's D call and was not checked against the DNA. TRBV1 is a pseudogene segment. The CDR3 is made up of 14 amino acids. For the CDR3, the DNA is TGCACCAGCAACTGGACTAGTCCCACGTGGACCCAGTACTTC. This encodes CTSNWTSPTWTQYF.

The chain couples TRBV5-1 to TRBJ1-2; 7 bases match TRBD1. In germline, CDR1 is SGHRS, CDR2 YFSETQ. V lost 4 bases to trimming and J lost 6 bases; unmatched junction nucleotides: 12. The CDR3 consists of 15 residues. CDR3 in amino acids: CASSARQGGRNGYTF. The CDR3 DNA follows: TGCGCCAGCAGCGCCCGACAGGGAGGGAGGAATGGCTACACCTTC.